This T cell receptor (beta chain) was captured by sequencing in a study of T cell changes during pregnancy in multiple sclerosis. Per the germline V gene, CDR1 is KGHSH and CDR2 is LQKENI. The CDR3 is 13 amino acids. V was cut by 3 bases and J by 1 base, with 7 bases left in between. The assay was immunoSEQ multiplex PCR, and TCRdb's table has in-frame clones only and misses some. The sample includes roughly 87,000 clones, approximately 92% of them seen just once. Source: peripheral blood, taken in the third trimester of pregnancy. V gene TRBV18 combines with J gene TRBJ2-7; D remains ambiguous. The clonotype comes from a female donor in good health, enrolled as a control in a pregnancy study. The CDR3 DNA reads as TGTGCCAGCTCACCGACTCCTTCCTACGAGCAGTACTTC. Protein sequence: CASSPTPSYEQYF.